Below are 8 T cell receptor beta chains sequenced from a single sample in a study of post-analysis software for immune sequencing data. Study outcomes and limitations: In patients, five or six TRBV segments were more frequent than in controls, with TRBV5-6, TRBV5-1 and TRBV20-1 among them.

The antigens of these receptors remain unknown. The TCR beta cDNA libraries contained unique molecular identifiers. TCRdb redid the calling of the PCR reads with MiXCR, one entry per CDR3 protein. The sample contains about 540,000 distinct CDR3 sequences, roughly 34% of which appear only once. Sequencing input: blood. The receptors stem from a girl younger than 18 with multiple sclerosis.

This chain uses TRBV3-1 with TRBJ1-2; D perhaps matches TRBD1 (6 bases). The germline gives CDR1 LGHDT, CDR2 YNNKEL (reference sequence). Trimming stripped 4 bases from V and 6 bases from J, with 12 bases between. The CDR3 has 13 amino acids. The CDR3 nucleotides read TGTGCCAGCAGCCTAGGGGGTAGGGATGGCTACACCTTC. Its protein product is CASSLGGRDGYTF.

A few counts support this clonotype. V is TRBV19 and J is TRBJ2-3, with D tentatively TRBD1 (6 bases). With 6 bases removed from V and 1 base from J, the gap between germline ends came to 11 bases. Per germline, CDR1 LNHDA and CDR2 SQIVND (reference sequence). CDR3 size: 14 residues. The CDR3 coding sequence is TGTGCCAGTAGGGACAGTGGGCGCACAGATACGCAGTATTTT. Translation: CASRDSGRTDTQYF.

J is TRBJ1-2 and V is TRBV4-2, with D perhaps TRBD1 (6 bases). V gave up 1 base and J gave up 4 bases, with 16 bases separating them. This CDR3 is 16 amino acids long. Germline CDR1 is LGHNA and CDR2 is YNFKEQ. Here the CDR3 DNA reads TGTGCCAGCAGCCAAGTTCGTTCTACAGGGACCTATGGCTACACCTTC. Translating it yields CASSQVRSTGTYGYTF.

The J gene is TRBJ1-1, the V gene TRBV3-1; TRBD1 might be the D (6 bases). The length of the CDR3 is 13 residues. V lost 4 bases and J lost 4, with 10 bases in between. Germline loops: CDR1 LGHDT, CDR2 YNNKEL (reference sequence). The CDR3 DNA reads TGTGCCAGCAGCCCCCGACAGGTCACTGAAGCTTTCTTT. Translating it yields CASSPRQVTEAFF.

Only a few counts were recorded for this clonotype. The CDR3 spells CASSLVASGYNEQFF. The CDR3 coding sequence is TGTGCCAGCAGCTTAGTTGCTAGCGGCTACAATGAGCAGTTCTTC. The V call is TRBV7-3, the J call TRBJ2-1; 7 bases are shared with TRBD2. The CDR3 runs 15 residues. Germline V lookup: CDR1 SGHTA, CDR2 FQGTGA. Unmatched junction bases numbered 4, after V lost 2 bases and J lost 3 bases.

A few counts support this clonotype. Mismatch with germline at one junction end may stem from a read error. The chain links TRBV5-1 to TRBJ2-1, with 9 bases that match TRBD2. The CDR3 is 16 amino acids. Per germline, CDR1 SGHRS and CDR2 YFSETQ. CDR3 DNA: TGCGCCAGCGGCTTAGGTTCTAGCGGGGTGTACAATGAGCAGTTCTTC. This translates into CASGLGSSGVYNEQFF.

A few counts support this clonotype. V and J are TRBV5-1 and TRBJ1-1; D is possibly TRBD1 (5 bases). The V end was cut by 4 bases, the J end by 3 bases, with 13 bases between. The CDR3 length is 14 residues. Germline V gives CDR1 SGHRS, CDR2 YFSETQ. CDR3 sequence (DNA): TGCGCCAGCAGCAACGGGGCACGGGACACTGAAGCTTTCTTT. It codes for CASSNGARDTEAFF.

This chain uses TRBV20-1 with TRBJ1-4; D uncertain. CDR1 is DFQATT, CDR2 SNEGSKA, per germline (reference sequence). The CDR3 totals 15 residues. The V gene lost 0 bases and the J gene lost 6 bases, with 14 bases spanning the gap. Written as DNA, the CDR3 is TGCAGTGCTAGAGATCCCCAAGGGAATTATGAAAAACTGTTTTTT. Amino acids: CSARDPQGNYEKLFF.